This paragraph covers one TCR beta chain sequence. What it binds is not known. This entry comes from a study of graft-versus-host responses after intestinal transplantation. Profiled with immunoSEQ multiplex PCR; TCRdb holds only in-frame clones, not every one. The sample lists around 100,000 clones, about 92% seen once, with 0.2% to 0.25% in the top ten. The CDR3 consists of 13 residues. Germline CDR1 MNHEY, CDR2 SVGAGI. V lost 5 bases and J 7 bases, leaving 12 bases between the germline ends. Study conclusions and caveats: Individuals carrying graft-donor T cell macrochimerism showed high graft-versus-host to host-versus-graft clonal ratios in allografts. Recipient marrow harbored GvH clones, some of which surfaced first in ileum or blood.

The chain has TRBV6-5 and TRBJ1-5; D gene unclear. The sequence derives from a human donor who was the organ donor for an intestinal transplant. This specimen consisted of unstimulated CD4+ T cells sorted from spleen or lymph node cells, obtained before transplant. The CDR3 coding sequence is TGTGCCAGCAGTGAATTTTCGGGCCAGCCCCAGCATTTT. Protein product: CASSEFSGQPQHF.